The T cell receptor beta chain described here comes from a study of T cell changes during pregnancy in multiple sclerosis. TCRdb keeps only in-frame clones here, not all; method: immunoSEQ multiplex PCR. Here the sample spans around 92,000 clones, almost 95% being singletons. The CDR3 loop spans 15 amino acids. CDR1 is SEHNR and CDR2 is FQNEAQ in the germline V gene (reference sequence). V was clipped by 0 bases and J by 1 base, with 9 bases between them. J is TRBJ1-1 and V is TRBV7-9, with a tentative D call TRBD1 (6 bases). The input for sequencing was peripheral blood, taken in the third trimester of pregnancy. The source of this sequence is a female donor with multiple sclerosis, enrolled in a pregnancy study. CDR3 loop: CASSLALGQNTEAFF. CDR3 bases: TGTGCCAGCAGCTTAGCGCTGGGACAGAACACTGAAGCTTTCTTT.